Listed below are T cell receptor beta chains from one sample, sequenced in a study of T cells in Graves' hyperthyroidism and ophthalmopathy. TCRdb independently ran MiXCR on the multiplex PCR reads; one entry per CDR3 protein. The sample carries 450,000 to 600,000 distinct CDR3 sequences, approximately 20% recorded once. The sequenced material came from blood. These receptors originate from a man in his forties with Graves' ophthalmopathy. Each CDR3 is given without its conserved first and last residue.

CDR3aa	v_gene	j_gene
ATSDTEAHFLRNTEAF	TRBV24-1	TRBJ1-1
ASSYLTSGTEAF	TRBV6-1	TRBJ1-1
ASSLLAHGTDTQY	TRBV7-6	TRBJ2-3
ASSQNSARGEKLF	TRBV4-3	TRBJ1-4
ASSSQGGSGELF	TRBV27	TRBJ2-2
ASSYSGRGGQETQY	TRBV6-5	TRBJ2-5
ASTGSGSTEAF	TRBV5-1	TRBJ1-1
ASRKRRGVGYT	TRBV28	TRBJ1-2
ASSSRASGGATDTQY	TRBV7-9	TRBJ2-3
ASSPLNSSGLYEQY	TRBV28	TRBJ2-7
ASSGNSGLPGELF	TRBV19	TRBJ2-2
SASGQGADYEQY	TRBV20-1	TRBJ2-7
ASKARGVSNQPQH	TRBV2	TRBJ1-5
ASSFSGWTEAF	TRBV5-1	TRBJ1-1
AISEGHRNTGELF	TRBV10-3	TRBJ2-2
ASTESGTSGSVRAQY	TRBV12-3/TRBV12-4	TRBJ2-5
ASGRDVSGNTIY	TRBV3-1	TRBJ1-3
ASRPTGERTGELF	TRBV6-2/TRBV6-3	TRBJ2-2
ASSQDEGGSYEQY	TRBV4-3	TRBJ2-7
ASSLYQSQYTDTQY	TRBV28	TRBJ2-3
ASSYEGLGGYT	TRBV6-5	TRBJ1-2
ASSLKGGFSTDTQY	TRBV7-3	TRBJ2-3
ASSLKQGDYGYT	TRBV7-6	TRBJ1-2
ASSLKVGREKWDEQY	TRBV5-6	TRBJ2-7
ASRGLRANVLT	TRBV27	TRBJ2-6
SARAGGLETQY	TRBV20-1	TRBJ2-5
ASSLAQGSTYEQY	TRBV5-1	TRBJ2-7
ASRKSGRIDEQY	TRBV5-1	TRBJ2-7
ASSTGGRGPDTQY	TRBV2	TRBJ2-3
ASSYQGAGANVLT	TRBV27	TRBJ2-6
SANLLAGGRGETQY	TRBV20-1	TRBJ2-5
AVNSREKETQY	TRBV2	TRBJ2-5
SASALQGYGGYEQY	TRBV20-1	TRBJ2-7
ASSPTRTGGTEAF	TRBV6-2/TRBV6-3	TRBJ1-1
ASSLDPADTQY	TRBV11-2	TRBJ2-3
ALSWTSGGANTGELF	TRBV6-1	TRBJ2-2
ASSLLGSSNEKLF	TRBV11-2	TRBJ1-4
ASSLGGADTQY	TRBV12-3/TRBV12-4	TRBJ2-3
ASSLSGAGTGELF	TRBV28	TRBJ2-2
ASSPEGPANYGYT	TRBV5-1	TRBJ1-2
ASSLRGGISNEQF	TRBV7-3	TRBJ2-1
ASSLSELGTGGETQY	TRBV28	TRBJ2-5
ASSDLGAQPQH	TRBV6-1	TRBJ1-5
ASRLEWGTANVLT	TRBV11-2	TRBJ2-6
ASSFPTSGSEQF	TRBV28	TRBJ2-1
ASSLVGWSNEQF	TRBV5-1	TRBJ2-1
ASSPRDGYEQY	TRBV7-9	TRBJ2-7
ASSVRTGGSTDTQY	TRBV7-8	TRBJ2-3
AISESMGVYGYT	TRBV10-3	TRBJ1-2
ASSYTPGARRSASLRQETQY	TRBV28	TRBJ2-5
ASKGRGVDTEAF	TRBV2	TRBJ1-1
SARVRVDEAF	TRBV20-1	TRBJ1-1